These T cell receptor beta chains were read from a single sample in a study of response to subunit inactivated influenza vaccine. TCRdb fed the RT-PCR reads into MiXCR, producing one record per CDR3 protein. The sample includes more than 450,000 distinct CDR3 sequences, around 11% of them seen just once. These data also formed part of another study, on T cells expressing NK-cell markers.

The sample in question was PBMCs from blood, obtained on the day of vaccination. The receptor set was obtained from a man aged 50 or older who received an inactivated influenza vaccine. Both conserved end residues are part of each CDR3. D genes are given only for firm matches. The size field is filled for only some rows; it gives once, few, many or a size class.

TRBJ2-1,TRBV23-1,TRBD1,-,CASSQFLGGHEQFF,TGCGCCAGCAGTCAATTTCTAGGGGGCCATGAGCAGTTCTTC
TRBJ1-1,TRBV28,-,-,CASTPGGGTEAFF,TGTGCCAGCACCCCTGGGGGTGGAACTGAAGCTTTCTTT
TRBJ2-2,TRBV20-1,-,many,CSARPFSGQVAGELFF,TGCAGTGCTAGACCCTTTAGCGGTCAAGTGGCCGGGGAGCTGTTTTTT
TRBJ2-7,TRBV2,-,few,CASSEAGSHYEQYF,TGTGCCAGCAGTGAAGCAGGTTCCCACTACGAGCAGTACTTC
TRBJ2-7,TRBV5-1,-,many,CASSGTGLSYEQYF,TGCGCCAGCAGTGGGACGGGACTCTCCTACGAGCAGTACTTC
TRBJ2-7,TRBV29-1,-,many,CSVGGSIYEQYF,TGCAGCGTTGGGGGTTCAATCTACGAGCAGTACTTC
TRBJ2-3,TRBV4-3,TRBD2,few,CASSYSYTSGAGDTQYF,TGCGCCAGCAGCTACTCCTACACTAGCGGGGCGGGAGATACGCAGTATTTT
TRBJ2-1,TRBV24-1,-,-,CATSDLFGGGEQFF,TGTGCCACCAGTGATTTGTTTGGGGGAGGTGAGCAGTTCTTC
TRBJ2-1,TRBV20-1,TRBD2,few,CSADDRTSGIYNEQFF,TGCAGTGCGGACGATCGGACTAGCGGGATCTACAATGAGCAGTTCTTC
TRBJ2-1,TRBV28,-,many,CASSRDTEVYNEQFF,TGTGCCAGCAGCAGGGACACCGAAGTCTACAATGAGCAGTTCTTC
TRBJ2-5,TRBV7-9,-,-,CASSLATGLWETQYF,TGTGCCAGCAGCTTAGCTACGGGGTTATGGGAGACCCAGTACTTC
TRBJ2-3,TRBV5-1,-,few,CASSPSAPDTQYF,TGCGCCAGCAGCCCCTCGGCGCCAGATACGCAGTATTTT
TRBJ1-6,TRBV29-1,-,-,CSVALGKRKDSPLHF,TGCAGCGTCGCTCTAGGGAAACGGAAAGATTCACCCCTCCACTTT
TRBJ2-7,TRBV7-2,-,-,CASSVSQRLYEQYF,TGTGCCAGCTCCGTTAGTCAGCGCTTATACGAGCAGTACTTC
TRBJ2-3,TRBV7-2,TRBD2,-,CASSRTSSGLTADTQYF,TGTGCCAGCAGCAGGACCTCTAGCGGGCTTACGGCAGATACGCAGTATTTT
TRBJ2-2,TRBV7-3,TRBD1,-,CASSLNRGTGELFF,TGTGCCAGCAGCTTAAACAGGGGGACCGGGGAGCTGTTTTTT
TRBJ2-7,TRBV29-1,TRBD1,many,CSVGGYRGEQYF,TGCAGCGTTGGGGGATACAGGGGCGAGCAGTACTTC
TRBJ1-1,TRBV12-3/TRBV12-4,TRBD1,few,CASRVDRAVTEAFF,TGTGCCAGCAGAGTAGACAGGGCGGTCACTGAAGCTTTCTTT
TRBJ2-7,TRBV7-2,-,few,CASSFVDSGIQYF,TGTGCCAGCAGCTTCGTAGATTCGGGGATACAGTACTTC
TRBJ2-2,TRBV4-1,-,few,CASSQRVPTGPGELFF,TGCGCCAGCAGCCAAAGAGTCCCGACAGGTCCAGGGGAGCTGTTTTTT
TRBJ2-1,TRBV20-1,TRBD2,few,CSARSGLEVAGQFF,TGCAGTGCTAGATCGGGACTAGAAGTAGCTGGGCAGTTCTTC
TRBJ2-7,TRBV7-2,TRBD2,-,CASSKTSGVLRVYEQYF,TGTGCCAGCAGCAAGACTAGCGGGGTCCTTAGGGTCTACGAGCAGTACTTC
TRBJ1-4,TRBV27,-,few,CASSLLTGTDEKLFF,TGTGCCAGCAGTTTACTGACCGGGACTGATGAAAAACTGTTTTTT
TRBJ2-5,TRBV6-1,TRBD1,-,CASSTSGGVETQYF,TGTGCCAGCAGTACCTCAGGGGGAGTGGAGACCCAGTACTTC
TRBJ2-2,TRBV5-1,-,few,CASSGSLGTGELFF,TGCGCCAGCAGCGGTAGTCTCGGCACCGGGGAGCTGTTTTTT
TRBJ2-2,TRBV2,-,-,CASATAGTGELFF,TGTGCCAGCGCGACGGCGGGGACCGGGGAGCTGTTTTTT
TRBJ1-4,TRBV4-2,-,few,CASSQGSYTTNEKLFF,TGTGCCAGCAGCCAAGGGTCTTATACAACTAATGAAAAACTGTTTTTT
TRBJ2-4,TRBV7-9,TRBD2,few,CASSLSTGLANIQYF,TGTGCCAGCAGCTTAAGTACGGGACTAGCAAACATTCAGTACTTC
TRBJ2-6,TRBV29-1,-,-,CSVERTSSGANVLTF,TGCAGCGTTGAGCGGACAAGCTCTGGGGCCAACGTCCTGACTTTC